A single sample is the source of the 27 T cell receptor beta chains below, sequenced in a study of T cells in Graves' hyperthyroidism and ophthalmopathy. There were TCR beta CDR3 regions amplified from RNA transcripts. A set of HTBI primers served as the primers for a first-round RT-PCR of the TCR CDR3. TCRdb passed the multiplex PCR reads through MiXCR, listing each CDR3 protein once. The profile shows around 350,000 distinct CDR3 sequences, over 12% of them singletons. The specimen sequenced was blood. These TCRs come from a woman in her sixties with Graves' ophthalmopathy.

This clonotype was counted ten times or more. The V call is TRBV30, the J call TRBJ2-3, with D perhaps matching TRBD2 (6 bases). V lost 5 bases and J 4 bases, leaving 16 bases between the germline ends. Looked up from germline, CDR1 is GTSNPN and CDR2 is SVGIG (reference sequence). The CDR3 loop spans 14 amino acids. CDR3 amino acids: CAWGTRGKSDTQYF. Here the CDR3 DNA reads TGTGCCTGGGGAACACGGGGGAAGTCAGATACGCAGTATTTT.

A word on this clonotype: Lacking the conserved final phenylalanine or tryptophan, this CDR3 likely reflects a read error. This chain links TRBV7-9 with TRBJ2-7; D is perhaps TRBD2 (5 bases). Between the trimmed V and J ends, which lost 1 base and 6 bases, there was a span of 7 bases. Germline loops: CDR1 SEHNR, CDR2 FQNEAQ (reference sequence). The CDR3 is 12 residues long. CDR3 amino acids: CASSLEAGEQYL. The CDR3 DNA follows: TGTGCCAGCAGCTTAGAGGCGGGCGAGCAGTACCTC.

This clonotype was recorded at least ten times. This chain joins TRBV20-1 and TRBJ2-7; 10 nucleotides align to TRBD2. The CDR3 totals 17 residues. Trimming took 0 bases from V and 5 from J; bases not matched to a gene: 13. Germline CDR1 DFQATT, CDR2 SNEGSKA (reference sequence). CDR3 sequence: CSARDPRLAGADHEQYF. In DNA, the CDR3 is TGCAGTGCTAGAGATCCAAGGCTAGCGGGAGCGGACCACGAGCAGTACTTC.

At least ten counts were recorded for this clonotype. J is TRBJ1-1 and V is TRBV7-2; D is perhaps TRBD1 (5 bases). CDR1 is SGHTA, CDR2 FQGNSA, per germline. Deletions cut 1 base from V and 5 bases from J, with 8 bases between. The CDR3 covers 13 residues. As DNA, the CDR3 is TGTGCCAGCAGCTTAGACAGGTGGACTGAAGCTTTCTTT. It is translated as CASSLDRWTEAFF. The full variable domain, in which reference TRBV7-2 and TRBJ1-1 provide the parts outside the CDR3, is GAGVSQSPSNKVTEKGKDVELRCDPISGHTALYWYRQSLGQGLEFLIYFQGNSAPDKSGLPSDRFSAERTGGSVSTLTIQRTQQEDSAVYLCASSLDRWTEAFFGQGTRLTVV.

In DNA form, the CDR3 reads TGTGCCAGCAGCTTAGCGGGCGCCCATCAGCCCCAGCATTTT. Translating gives CASSLAGAHQPQHF. The chain couples TRBV7-9 to TRBJ1-5, with unresolved D. The CDR3 spans 14 residues. The ends were cut back, 0 bases at V and 5 bases at J, with 8 bases in the middle. Per the germline V gene, CDR1 is SEHNR and CDR2 is FQNEAQ (reference sequence).

There are many counts of this clonotype. This rearrangement joins TRBV18 to TRBJ2-5, with 9 nucleotides matching TRBD1. CDR1 is KGHSH and CDR2 is LQKENI in the germline V gene. The CDR3 contains 15 residues. The V segment lost 3 bases and the J segment 5 bases; nucleotides outside the gene matches: 7. The DNA for the CDR3 is TGTGCCAGCTCACCCTCGACAGGGGGGCTCGAGACCCAGTACTTC. Protein: CASSPSTGGLETQYF.

This clonotype came up a few times. The chain joins TRBV9 to TRBJ1-1; D is unclear. Germline CDR1 is SGDLS and CDR2 is YYNGEE. Trimming stripped 5 bases from V and 8 bases from J, with 19 bases between. The CDR3 is 14 amino acids. CDR3 bases: TGTGCCAGCAGACCGAACAGTGGGAGTTACGAAGCTTTCTTT. This encodes CASRPNSGSYEAFF.

The rearrangement uses TRBV7-3 and TRBJ2-1; 11 bases fit TRBD2. The junction had 2 bases not matched to a gene; V was cut back by 5 bases and J by 2 bases. CDR1 and CDR2 from the germline V gene are SGHTA and FQGTGA. The CDR3 loop spans 15 amino acids. The CDR3 DNA reads as TGTGCCAGCAGCCGTAGCGGGAGGGCCTACAATGAGCAGTTCTTC. This codes for CASSRSGRAYNEQFF. Looking up the rest from reference TRBV7-3 and TRBJ2-1 gives the full variable domain: GAGVSQTPSNKVTEKGKYVELRCDPISGHTALYWYRQSLGQGPEFLIYFQGTGAADDSGLPNDRFFAVRPEGSVSTLKIQRTERGDSAVYLCASSRSGRAYNEQFFGPGTRLTVL.

This clonotype has a count of ten or more. CDR3 in amino acids: CSALRGYGAMNTEAFF. Here the CDR3 DNA reads TGCAGTGCCCTAAGGGGGTATGGGGCAATGAACACTGAAGCTTTCTTT. V usage is TRBV20-1 and J usage is TRBJ1-1; a possible D gene is TRBD1 (6 bases). Germline CDR1 DFQATT, CDR2 SNEGSKA (reference sequence). Trimming cost V 6 bases and J 0 bases, with 20 bases left between them. The CDR3 is 16 residues long.

This chain connects TRBV6-5 to TRBJ2-7; D is perhaps TRBD1 (6 bases). V was pared by 1 base and J by 6 bases, with 10 bases between. Looked up from germline, CDR1 is MNHEY and CDR2 is SVGAGI. This CDR3 spans 13 amino acids. CDR3: CASSYLDRGEQYF. The CDR3 region has the DNA TGTGCCAGCAGTTACTTGGACAGAGGCGAGCAGTACTTC.

In regard to this clonotype: This may arise from a read error, as a much more abundant clone is one base away. This chain uses TRBV20-1 with TRBJ2-5; D is possibly TRBD2 (6 bases). V lost 6 bases to trimming and J lost 5 bases, with 19 bases between them. CDR3 length: 14 residues. Looked up from germline, CDR1 is DFQATT and CDR2 is SNEGSKA (reference sequence). The CDR3 is CSALVGAGRETQYF. CDR3 nucleotides: TGCAGTGCCCTTGTCGGGGCGGGAAGGGAGACCCAGTACTTC.

This clonotype was seen only once. With a much larger clone just one base away, this may be a read error. V and J are TRBV28 and TRBJ2-1; 11 bases map to TRBD1. CDR1 is MDHEN, CDR2 SYDVKM, per germline. The CDR3 runs to 16 residues. The junction had 9 bases not matched to a gene; V was cut back by 8 bases and J by 3 bases. The CDR3 region is CASRSWDRGNYNEQFF. The CDR3 DNA sequence: TGTGCCAGCCGTTCGTGGGACAGGGGGAACTACAATGAGCAGTTCTTC.

The chain links TRBV19 to TRBJ2-2, with 8 nucleotides matching TRBD2. The trim removed 7 bases at V and 5 bases at J, leaving 6 bases unmatched. The CDR3 contains 14 residues. Germline V gene data show CDR1 as LNHDA and CDR2 as SQIVND (reference sequence). The CDR3 loop is CASTAGGGTGELFF. In DNA form, the CDR3 reads TGTGCCAGTACGGCGGGGGGCGGGACCGGGGAGCTGTTTTTT.

This clonotype turned up a few times. The J gene is TRBJ2-3, the V gene TRBV5-1; the match to TRBD1 covers 8 bases. Germline assignment: CDR1 SGHRS and CDR2 YFSETQ. The CDR3 loop spans 16 amino acids. The V gene end was trimmed by 2 bases and the J gene end by 6 bases; junction bases not matched to a gene: 11. The DNA for the CDR3 is TGCGCCAGCAGCTTAAGTGCAGGGGGCATAACTGATACGCAGTATTTT. It yields the protein CASSLSAGGITDTQYF. Full variable domain (remainder filled in from reference TRBV5-1 and TRBJ2-3): KAGVTQTPRYLIKTRGQQVTLSCSPISGHRSVSWYQQTPGQGLQFLFEYFSETQRNKGNFPGRFSGRQFSNSRSEMNVSTLELGDSALYLCASSLSAGGITDTQYFGPGTRLTVL.

V is TRBV19 and J is TRBJ2-4; 9 positions agree with TRBD1. CDR1 LNHDA and CDR2 SQIVND come from the germline V gene (reference sequence). The CDR3 runs to 15 residues. Trimming removed 10 bases from V and 0 bases from J; junction bases left unmatched: 7. CDR3 protein: CATSDRGLAKNIQYF. The CDR3, as DNA: TGTGCCACCTCGGACAGGGGCTTAGCCAAAAACATTCAGTACTTC.

The chain's CDR3 is CASSFRGGEGYTF. The CDR3 DNA follows: TGTGCCAGCAGTTTCCGGGGAGGGGAGGGCTACACCTTC. The chain uses TRBV6-1 and TRBJ1-2, with D possibly matching TRBD1 (5 bases). Deletions cut 5 bases from V and 8 bases from J, with 15 bases between. Germline values: CDR1 MNHNS, CDR2 SASEGT. This CDR3 is 13 amino acids long.

Ten or more counts support this clonotype. The genes are TRBV9 and TRBJ2-1; 7 nucleotides match TRBD2. V was clipped by 4 bases and J by 12 bases; unmatched bases: 13. This CDR3 has 14 residues. CDR1 and CDR2 (germline): SGDLS, YYNGEE. CDR3 sequence: CASSPGRTGEGQFF. The CDR3 region has the DNA TGTGCCAGCAGCCCAGGACGGACTGGGGAGGGGCAGTTCTTC.

There are many counts of this clonotype. The rearrangement joins TRBV5-5 to TRBJ2-7; TRBD2 is a possible D gene (5 bases). CDR1 SGHKS and CDR2 YYEKEE come from the germline V gene (reference sequence). V lost 3 bases to trimming and J lost 2 bases, with 15 bases between them. The CDR3 totals 15 residues. The CDR3 DNA is TGTGCCAGCAGCTCCCTGACTCAAGCGGCCTACGAGCAGTACTTC. It is translated as CASSSLTQAAYEQYF.

This clonotype was seen at least ten times. This sequence joins TRBV7-2 and TRBJ2-5, with D possibly being TRBD2 (7 bases). V lost 0 bases and J 3 bases, leaving 17 bases between the germline ends. CDR3 size: 17 residues. Germline V gene lookup returns CDR1 SGHTA and CDR2 FQGNSA. The CDR3 sequence: CASSLAGGGRPKETQYF. The CDR3 DNA follows: TGTGCCAGCAGCTTAGCTGGGGGCGGGAGACCCAAAGAGACCCAGTACTTC.

This clonotype came up many times. The chain has TRBV30 and TRBJ2-1; D might be TRBD2 (6 bases). Trimming left V 5 bases short and J 8 bases short, with 22 bases between. The CDR3 length is 15 residues. The germline gives CDR1 GTSNPN, CDR2 SVGIG (reference sequence). Here the CDR3 reads CAWDRGRRVSYEQFF. The CDR3 DNA reads TGTGCCTGGGACAGAGGACGGAGGGTTAGCTATGAGCAGTTCTTC.

This clonotype was counted ten times or more. The chain employs TRBV2 and TRBJ2-7; weak D call: TRBD2 (5 bases). CDR3 length equals 14 residues. V gave up 2 bases and J gave up 6 bases, with 14 bases separating them. The V gene's germline CDR1 is SNHLY and CDR2 FYNNEI. This CDR3 is CASSEIQLGGEQYF. CDR3 nucleotide sequence: TGTGCCAGCAGTGAAATTCAACTAGGCGGCGAGCAGTACTTC.

There are a few counts of this clonotype. One end of the junction varies from germline; a read error may be responsible. The J gene is TRBJ2-1, the V gene TRBV11-3; 7 bases agree with TRBD2. This CDR3 has 16 amino acids. Per germline, CDR1 SGHNT and CDR2 YENEEA. CDR3 sequence reads: CASSLDGGSSYNEQFF. The CDR3, as DNA: TGTGCCAGCAGCCTAGACGGCGGGAGCTCCTACAATGAGCAGTTCTTC.

This chain connects TRBV28 to TRBJ2-5; TRBD2 agrees at 7 bases. The trim removed 6 bases at V and 1 base at J, leaving 2 bases unmatched. The CDR3 length is 13 residues. Per germline, CDR1 MDHEN and CDR2 SYDVKM. The CDR3 protein is CASSTSAQETQYF. The CDR3 bases are TGTGCCAGCAGCACTAGCGCCCAAGAGACCCAGTACTTC.

The sample holds many counts of this clonotype. V is TRBV6-1 and J is TRBJ2-3; no clear D. The germline V gene has CDR1 MNHNS and CDR2 SASEGT. There are 15 residues in the CDR3. Between the trimmed V and J ends, which lost 7 bases and 0 bases, there was a span of 14 bases. The CDR3 spells CASIRSSSSTDTQYF. The CDR3 DNA reads TGTGCCAGCATCCGGTCCTCCTCTAGCACAGATACGCAGTATTTT.

For the CDR3, the DNA is TGTGCCACCAGGTCGAATAGCGGGAGTGTAGAGACCCAGTACTTC. It yields the protein CATRSNSGSVETQYF. The V and J genes are TRBV15 and TRBJ2-5; 9 bases line up with TRBD2. CDR1 is LNHNV, CDR2 YYDKDF, per germline (reference sequence). This CDR3 has 15 residues. Losses at the gene ends were 6 bases for V and 4 bases for J; bases not matched to a gene: 9.

This clonotype showed up many times. This chain uses TRBV2 with TRBJ2-2, with D perhaps TRBD1 (5 bases). Looked up from germline, CDR1 is SNHLY and CDR2 is FYNNEI. This CDR3 contains 14 residues. V was clipped by 7 bases and J by 4 bases, with 13 bases between them. CDR3 sequence: CASMGPSGTGELFF. CDR3 DNA sequence: TGTGCCAGCATGGGGCCTTCAGGCACCGGGGAGCTGTTTTTT.

This clonotype occurred a few times. The J gene is TRBJ2-7, the V gene TRBV4-1; D may match TRBD1 or TRBD2 (5 bases each). The CDR3 runs to 15 residues. Looked up from germline, CDR1 is MGHRA and CDR2 is YSYEKL. V was cut by 5 bases and J by 3 bases, with 17 bases left in between. The CDR3 sequence: CASSDFRDGRYEQYF. DNA for the CDR3: TGCGCCAGCAGCGATTTCCGGGACGGACGCTACGAGCAGTACTTC.